This T cell receptor beta chain came from a study of shared clonotypes between healthy human individuals. Whole-study context: Donors consisted of two women and three men between 18 and 49. Study-wide findings and caveats: Memory subsets generally showed smaller estimated richness than naive subsets did. Sample collection involved blood only; tissue repertoires are likely different.

Comments on this clone: The antigen remains undetermined.

CDR1 is SQVTM, CDR2 ANQGSEA, per germline. V lost 4 bases and J lost 3, with 9 bases in between. This CDR3 is 12 amino acids long. CD8 cells classed as naive were CD45RO-negative and positively selected for CCR7, excluding terminally differentiated effector memory CD45RA+ cells. Sorted-subset replicate PCR reactions were performed with about 200 ng DNA, corresponding to tens of thousands of T cell genomes. Method: immunoSEQ multiplex PCR; TCRdb's copy keeps in-frame clones and lacks some. The repertoire includes about 1,900,000 clones, roughly 95% of them detected once, and more than 0.95% sits in the top ten.

This TCR came from a man in his late teens or twenties in good health. The rearrangement links TRBV29-1 to TRBJ1-2, with a tentative D call TRBD1 (5 bases). Sequenced sample: naive CD8+ T cells sorted from blood. In DNA form, the CDR3 reads TGCAGCGTTGGAGGGGAAGACTATGGCTACACCTTC. This encodes CSVGGEDYGYTF.